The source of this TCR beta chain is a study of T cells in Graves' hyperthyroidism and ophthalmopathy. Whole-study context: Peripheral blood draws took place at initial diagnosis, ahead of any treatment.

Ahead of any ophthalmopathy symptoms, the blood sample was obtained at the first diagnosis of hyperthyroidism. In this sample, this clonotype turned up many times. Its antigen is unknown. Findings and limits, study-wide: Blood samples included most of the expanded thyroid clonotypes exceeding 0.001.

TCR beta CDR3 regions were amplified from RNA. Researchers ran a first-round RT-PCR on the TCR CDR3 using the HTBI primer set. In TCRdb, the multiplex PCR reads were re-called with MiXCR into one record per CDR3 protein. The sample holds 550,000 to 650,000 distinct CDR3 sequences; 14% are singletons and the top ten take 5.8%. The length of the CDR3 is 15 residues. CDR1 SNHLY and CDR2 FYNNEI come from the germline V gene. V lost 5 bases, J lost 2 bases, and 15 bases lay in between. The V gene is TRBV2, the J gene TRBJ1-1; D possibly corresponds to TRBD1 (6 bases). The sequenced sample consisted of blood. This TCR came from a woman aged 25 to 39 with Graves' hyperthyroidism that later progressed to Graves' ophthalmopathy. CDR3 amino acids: CASSPTGTINTEAFF. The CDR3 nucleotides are TGTGCCAGCAGTCCCACCGGGACAATAAACACTGAAGCTTTCTTT.